These 17 T cell receptor beta chains were all obtained from the same sample, sequenced in a study of OX40 agonist ivuxolimab in advanced cancers. TCRdb keeps only in-frame clones here, not all; method: immunoSEQ multiplex PCR. The data contain some 86,000 clones, around 85% of them singletons. The input for sequencing was CD4+ or CD8+ T cells sorted from blood, taken in a trial of the OX40 agonist ivuxolimab. All receptors derive from an adult with an advanced solid tumor such as melanoma, head and neck, liver or kidney cancer.

The J gene is TRBJ2-1, the V gene TRBV4-2; 10 bases match TRBD2. Germline values: CDR1 LGHNA, CDR2 YNFKEQ. CDR3 size: 16 residues. V lost 1 base and J lost 6; bases outside the gene matches: 6. The CDR3 bases are TGTGCCAGCAGCCAAGGGGGGGGACTAGCGTCCAATGAGCAGTTCTTC. Protein sequence: CASSQGGGLASNEQFF.

The V call is TRBV2, the J call TRBJ2-5; no definite D call. V lost 7 bases, J lost 0 bases, and 0 bases lay in between. This CDR3 comprises 10 residues. CDR1 is SNHLY and CDR2 is FYNNEI in the germline V gene. DNA for the CDR3: TGTGCCAGCAACCAAGAGACCCAGTACTTC. Its protein product is CASNQETQYF.

The chain has TRBV13 and TRBJ2-4; D may be TRBD1 or TRBD2 (7 bases each). The CDR3 is 13 amino acids. Germline assignment: CDR1 PRHDT and CDR2 FYEKMQ (reference sequence). The germline V and J ends were trimmed by 8 bases and 6 bases, with 14 bases remaining between them. CDR3 sequence reads: CASGEGARNIQYF. The CDR3 DNA reads TGTGCCAGCGGGGAGGGGGCAAGAAACATTCAGTACTTC.

This clone was detected only a few times. V usage is TRBV5-1 and J usage is TRBJ2-5; tentatively, D is TRBD2 (7 bases). Germline V CDR1 and CDR2: SGHRS, YFSETQ. This CDR3 has 16 residues. V dropped 0 bases and J dropped 4 bases, with 16 bases sitting between them. Here the CDR3 DNA reads TGCGCCAGCAGCTTGGAGAGGGGGGACTACCTAGAGACCCAGTACTTC. Residues: CASSLERGDYLETQYF.

This clone showed up just a few times. This chain links TRBV11-2 with TRBJ2-2; TRBD1 agrees at 7 bases. The CDR3 is 16 amino acids. V was clipped by 5 bases and J by 1 base; unmatched bases: 7. CDR1 and CDR2 (germline): SGHAT, FQNNGV. The CDR3 here is CASSPWGQLNTGELFF. CDR3 nucleotides: TGTGCCAGCAGCCCCTGGGGACAGCTGAACACCGGGGAGCTGTTTTTT.

V and J are TRBV14 and TRBJ2-5; TRBD2 aligns across 9 bases. With the DNA end fitting TRBJ2-7 better, the J assignment may be wrong. This CDR3 has 16 residues. Germline V gene sequence: CDR1 SGHDN, CDR2 FVKESK. The CDR3 loop is CASSQDWAGGSYEQYF. For the CDR3, the DNA is TGTGCCAGCAGCCAAGATTGGGCGGGAGGGTCCTACGAGCAGTACTTC.

This chain joins TRBV7-9 and TRBJ2-7; 7 bases map to TRBD1. This CDR3 is built from 14 residues. V lost 6 bases, J lost 6 bases, and 11 bases stayed unmatched. Germline V CDR1 and CDR2: SEHNR, FQNEAQ (reference sequence). The CDR3 DNA follows: TGTGCCAGCAGTCCCACCAGGTCAGGGGGCGAGCAGTACTTC. Protein: CASSPTRSGGEQYF.

The CDR3 sequence: CASNLAGGNNEQFF. Here the CDR3 DNA reads TGCGCCAGCAACTTAGCGGGAGGCAACAATGAGCAGTTCTTC. This chain connects TRBV5-1 to TRBJ2-1; 10 nucleotides line up with TRBD2. The V segment lost 6 bases and the J segment 5 bases; nucleotides outside the gene matches: 5. CDR1 is SGHRS and CDR2 is YFSETQ in the germline V gene. This CDR3 is 14 amino acids long.

The V call is TRBV19, the J call TRBJ2-7; 7 bases are a match to TRBD1. V was clipped by 4 bases and J by 3 bases; unmatched bases: 6. The CDR3 extends over 14 amino acids. CDR1 LNHDA and CDR2 SQIVND come from the germline V gene (reference sequence). This CDR3 reads CASSKQGSDYEQYF. CDR3 nucleotide sequence: TGTGCCAGTAGTAAACAGGGGTCTGACTACGAGCAGTACTTC.

V and J are TRBV5-4 and TRBJ2-7, with D possibly matching TRBD1 (5 bases). CDR3 length equals 14 residues. Per the germline V gene, CDR1 is SGHNT and CDR2 is YYREEE (reference sequence). Trimming took 7 bases from V and 3 from J, leaving 17 bases between them. CDR3 in DNA: TGTGCCAGCGAAGGGAAGGACATGAGCTACGAGCAGTACTTC. It specifies CASEGKDMSYEQYF. The full variable domain, completed using reference TRBV5-4 and TRBJ2-7, is ETGVTQSPTHLIKTRGQQVTLRCSSQSGHNTVSWYQQALGQGPQFIFQYYREEENGRGNFPPRFSGLQFPNYSSELNVNALELDDSALYLCASEGKDMSYEQYFGPGTRLTVT.

The chain joins TRBV6-5 to TRBJ2-2, with a possible D match to TRBD2 (6 bases). The CDR3 extends over 16 amino acids. Germline V gene lookup returns CDR1 MNHEY and CDR2 SVGAGI. The V end lost 2 bases, the J end lost 6 bases, and 16 bases lay between the germline ends. CDR3 sequence: CASSYRSQEGSGELFF. CDR3 coding DNA: TGTGCCAGCAGTTACAGATCGCAGGAGGGTTCCGGGGAGCTGTTTTTT.

This sequence joins TRBV28 and TRBJ1-5; possibly TRBD1 for D (6 bases). Germline V gene lookup returns CDR1 MDHEN and CDR2 SYDVKM. The CDR3 loop spans 15 amino acids. V dropped 3 bases and J dropped 3 bases, with 12 bases sitting between them. The CDR3 DNA reads TGTGCCAGCAGTTTTGACACAGGGATCAATCAGCCCCAGCATTTT. Translating it yields CASSFDTGINQPQHF.

On this clone itself: The sample carries other DNA sequences with the same CDR3. The chain employs TRBV4-2 and TRBJ2-2; D gene unclear. The CDR3 consists of 14 residues. Trimming took 0 bases from V and 1 from J, leaving 3 bases between them. Looked up from germline, CDR1 is LGHNA and CDR2 is YNFKEQ. CDR3 DNA sequence: TGTGCCAGCAGCCAAGACTGGAACACCGGGGAGCTGTTTTTT. Protein: CASSQDWNTGELFF.

The chain is built from TRBV7-9 and TRBJ2-3, with D possibly matching TRBD2 (7 bases). Germline values: CDR1 SEHNR, CDR2 FQNEAQ (reference sequence). The CDR3 covers 15 residues. The V and J ends lost 5 bases and 5 bases respectively, with 17 bases between them. CDR3 coding DNA: TGTGCCAGCAGCCCTTGGGGGGGGGCTGGAGATACGCAGTATTTT. It codes for CASSPWGGAGDTQYF.

This clone was counted once. The V and J genes are TRBV6-1 and TRBJ2-3, with 7 bases that match TRBD2. Germline-derived CDR1 and CDR2 are MNHNS and SASEGT. Trimming cost V 2 bases and J 6 bases; bases outside gene matches: 2. The length of the CDR3 is 13 residues. In DNA, the CDR3 is TGTGCCAGCAGTGAACTCGGGGGGGATACGCAGTATTTT. This encodes CASSELGGDTQYF.

This chain links TRBV4-1 with TRBJ2-7; D gene ambiguous. V lost 3 bases, J lost 6 bases, and 12 bases lay in between. The CDR3 totals 13 residues. The germline V gene encodes CDR1 MGHRA and CDR2 YSYEKL. The CDR3 nucleotides are TGCGCCAGCAGCCATATCTATTCAGGCGAGCAGTACTTC. Its protein is CASSHIYSGEQYF.

This clone was recorded only once. At one end, the junction sequence differs from germline, possibly due to a read error. The CDR3 DNA sequence: TGTGCCAGCAGGGAAACTTCCTCCAATGAGCAGTTCTTC. It is translated as CASRETSSNEQFF. The chain links TRBV2 to TRBJ2-1; unclear D gene. CDR3 size: 13 residues. Per germline, CDR1 SNHLY and CDR2 FYNNEI.